This T cell receptor beta chain was captured in a study of blood T cell repertoires in COVID-19. Overall study context: Samples representing acute and convalescent COVID-19 were sourced from the United States, Italy and Spain. PBMCs, B-cell-depleted T cells, or T cells were the source of the cDNA or gDNA that made up the material.

Per the authors' pipeline: Amplification with reference gene primers provided the estimates of nucleated cell counts. Generated by immunoSEQ multiplex PCR, the TCRdb table keeps only in-frame clones and is missing some. For V, J and clone size, that table is used; D and trimming come from the DNA. The profile shows over 60,000 clones, roughly four fifths of them singletons. The CDR3 sequence is 13 residues long. Between the trimmed V and J ends, which lost 2 bases and 5 bases, there was a span of 10 bases. In its sample, this clone is medium-sized. In Seattle, patients joined the study during active infection and were tracked longitudinally.

Sequenced: peripheral blood. This clonotype originated in a man between 60 and 75 years old with COVID-19, enrolled during active disease. The chain recombines TRBV12-3 or TRBV12-4 with TRBJ2-7; D is ambiguous. CDR3 nucleotides: TGTGCCAGCAGTTTATGGCCCCCCCACGAGCAGTACTTC. Its protein is CASSLWPPHEQYF.